This TCR beta chain was documented in a study of T cell changes during pregnancy in multiple sclerosis. The table came from immunoSEQ multiplex PCR; TCRdb's copy has only in-frame clones and leaves some out. The sample yields about 16,000 clones, just over 85% seen once. The sequence derives from a female donor with multiple sclerosis, enrolled in a pregnancy study. Sample: CD8+ T cells from peripheral blood mononuclear cells, taken in the first trimester of pregnancy.

The CDR3 coding sequence is TGTGCCAGCAGTTACCTAGCGGGAAGCACAGATACGCAGTATTTT. Protein sequence: CASSYLAGSTDTQYF. V gene TRBV27 combines with J gene TRBJ2-3; 9 positions match TRBD2. Germline V lookup: CDR1 MNHEY, CDR2 SMNVEV (reference sequence). The CDR3 totals 15 residues. Losses at the gene ends were 4 bases for V and 0 bases for J; bases not matched to a gene: 2.